This TCR beta chain came from a study of control samples from healthy donors and cancer patients. TCRdb's copy holds only in-frame clones and misses some; the assay was immunoSEQ multiplex PCR. The sample totals approximately 190,000 clones. The CDR3 consists of 13 residues. V was clipped by 10 bases and J by 5 bases; unmatched bases: 10. CDR1 WNHNN and CDR2 SYGVQD come from the germline V gene (reference sequence). Input material: blood. This chain uses TRBV10-1 with TRBJ1-2; TRBD1 matches 7 bases. The sequence derives from a woman aged 25 to 45 in good health. The CDR3 nucleotides read TGCGCCAACGTAGACAGGGCCGGGTATGGCTACACCTTC. The encoded protein is CANVDRAGYGYTF.